Listed below are T cell receptor beta chains from one sample, sequenced in a study of beta chain features in type 1 diabetes. The repertoire was sequenced with immunoSEQ multiplex PCR; TCRdb's copy has only in-frame clones and lacks some. The data contain 350,000 or so clones, around a fifth of them seen just once; the ten biggest clones take up 0.035% to 0.055%. The source material was naive CD4+ T cells from blood. These receptors were obtained from a woman aged 18-29 years in good health. CDR3s leave out the opening cysteine and the closing phenylalanine or tryptophan.

V: TRBV9
J: TRBJ2-5
CDR3: ASSRLAGQETQY

V: TRBV5-1
J: TRBJ2-1
CDR3: ASSLEDRAARF

V: TRBV7-2
J: TRBJ2-7
CDR3: ASSSGQGLVGFRTEQY

V: TRBV20-1
J: TRBJ2-7
CDR3: SAPPGDEQY

V: TRBV7-9
J: TRBJ1-1
CDR3: ASSFGAGNTEAF

V: TRBV29-1
J: TRBJ2-2
CDR3: SVRNLGQFGGELF

V: TRBV30
J: TRBJ1-2
CDR3: AWFSDRAGGYT

V: TRBV7-9
J: TRBJ2-5
CDR3: ASSLVLADQETQY

V: TRBV29-1
J: TRBJ1-2
CDR3: SVVSGYT

V: TRBV7-2
J: TRBJ1-5
CDR3: ASSLVGTGNQPQH

V: TRBV5-1
J: TRBJ1-2
CDR3: ASSRQDRVGGYT

V: TRBV30
J: TRBJ2-3
CDR3: AWRASGGIPTDTQY

V: TRBV28
J: TRBJ2-7
CDR3: ASRIGLSYEQY

V: TRBV30
J: TRBJ2-2
CDR3: AWGTGDTGELF

V: TRBV5-1
J: TRBJ2-7
CDR3: ASSLPNYEQY

V: TRBV6-1
J: TRBJ1-2
CDR3: ASSPDTNYGYT

V: TRBV5-1
J: TRBJ2-3
CDR3: ASSLAAGPDTQY

V: TRBV29-1
J: TRBJ2-7
CDR3: SVTGQGTYEQY

V: TRBV12-5
J: TRBJ1-4
CDR3: ASGLVLGSWEEKLF

V: TRBV5-4
J: TRBJ2-4
CDR3: ASTRGTGNQNIQY

V: TRBV4-1
J: TRBJ2-7
CDR3: ASSQPLSYEQY

V: TRBV4-1
J: TRBJ1-2
CDR3: ASSQVLSNYGYT

V: TRBV30
J: TRBJ2-7
CDR3: AWSVNGGYEQY

V: TRBV4-3
J: TRBJ2-7
CDR3: ASSQDSGGAYEQY

V: TRBV19
J: TRBJ2-7
CDR3: ASTGQGGYEQY

V: TRBV19
J: TRBJ2-5
CDR3: ASSNHGTGKETQY

V: TRBV7-9
J: TRBJ1-5
CDR3: ASSLALAGGNNQPQH

V: TRBV5-4
J: TRBJ1-2
CDR3: ASRDRPGDYGYT

V: TRBV5-4
J: TRBJ1-2
CDR3: ASSRGQWEYGYT

V: TRBV13
J: TRBJ2-7
CDR3: ASRKAGVLSRN

V: TRBV6-5
J: TRBJ1-2
CDR3: ASSYSISGGDGYT

V: TRBV4-1
J: TRBJ2-2
CDR3: ASSQAGAGELF

V: TRBV30
J: TRBJ2-1
CDR3: AWNPGTSGEQF

V: TRBV30
J: TRBJ2-1
CDR3: AWSRLTGLAGAEQF

V: TRBV7-3
J: TRBJ1-5
CDR3: ASSSPDRGHQPQH

V: TRBV29-1
J: TRBJ1-4
CDR3: SALRQASTNEKLF

V: TRBV30
J: TRBJ1-3
CDR3: AWTGSGNTIY

V: TRBV5-1
J: TRBJ2-5
CDR3: ASSPGRDTPSGETQY

V: TRBV6-6
J: TRBJ2-7
CDR3: ASSATRLAAEQY

V: TRBV30
J: TRBJ1-2
CDR3: AWIRTPTNYGYT

V: TRBV4-1
J: TRBJ1-1
CDR3: ASSQEEGARAF

V: TRBV12-5
J: TRBJ1-5
CDR3: ASGLGTGGWNQPQH

V: TRBV7-9
J: TRBJ1-2
CDR3: ASSLQAMSNYGYT

V: TRBV6-5
J: TRBJ1-1
CDR3: ASSYRDRGRNAEAF

V: TRBV11-1
J: TRBJ2-7
CDR3: ASSWGTAYEQY

V: TRBV9
J: TRBJ1-1
CDR3: ASSPQTGNTEAF

V: TRBV4-3
J: TRBJ1-1
CDR3: ASSQSPGGGLNTEAF

V: TRBV9
J: TRBJ2-6
CDR3: ASSVARDRALRGANVLT

V: TRBV29-1
J: TRBJ2-1
CDR3: SVGQASSYNEQF

V: TRBV5-4
J: TRBJ1-6
CDR3: ASSLNQGDSPLH

V: TRBV7-3
J: TRBJ2-1
CDR3: ASSYSAGGYNEQF

V: TRBV4-1
J: TRBJ2-5
CDR3: ASSQERLAGGETQY

V: TRBV30
J: TRBJ1-2
CDR3: ACQGAGGYT

V: TRBV25-1
J: TRBJ2-2
CDR3: ASHPGKIGGELF

V: TRBV2
J: TRBJ2-7
CDR3: ASSPAYEQY

V: TRBV5-4
J: TRBJ1-2
CDR3: ASSATGGASSGYT

V: TRBV7-9
J: TRBJ2-5
CDR3: ASSLGAQETQY